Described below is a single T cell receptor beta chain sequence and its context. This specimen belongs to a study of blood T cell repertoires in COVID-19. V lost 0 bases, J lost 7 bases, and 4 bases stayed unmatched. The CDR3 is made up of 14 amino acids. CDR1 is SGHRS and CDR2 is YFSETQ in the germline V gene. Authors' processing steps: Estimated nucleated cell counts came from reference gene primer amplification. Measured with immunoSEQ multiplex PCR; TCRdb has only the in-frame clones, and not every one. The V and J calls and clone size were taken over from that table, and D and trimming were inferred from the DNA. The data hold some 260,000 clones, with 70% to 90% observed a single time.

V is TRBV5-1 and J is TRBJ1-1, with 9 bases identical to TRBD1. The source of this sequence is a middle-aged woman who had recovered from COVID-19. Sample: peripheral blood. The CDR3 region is CASSLDPDRGEAFF. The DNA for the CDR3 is TGCGCCAGCAGCTTGGATCCGGACAGGGGTGAAGCTTTCTTT.